The 13 T cell receptor beta chains given below trace back to one sample, sequenced in a study of control samples from healthy donors and cancer patients. Data came from immunoSEQ multiplex PCR; TCRdb stores just in-frame clones and leaves some out. The sample yields about 160,000 clones, over 85% seen once. The sequencing input was blood. These receptor sequences come from a woman in her thirties or forties in good health.

V and J are TRBV6-2 or TRBV6-3 and TRBJ2-5; 7 nucleotides align to TRBD2. The CDR3 totals 20 residues. The V segment lost 6 bases and the J segment 3 bases; nucleotides outside the gene matches: 25. CDR1 is MNHEY and CDR2 is SVGEGT in the germline V gene. CDR3 nucleotide sequence: TGTGCCAGCAGCCGTGCCTCCCGTTGGATTAGCGGGCTTGGCAAAGAGACCCAGTACTTC. Its translation is CASSRASRWISGLGKETQYF.

V usage is TRBV30 and J usage is TRBJ1-2; D gene unclear. V shed 1 base and J shed 4 bases, with 7 bases lying between them. The CDR3 runs 12 residues. Germline V CDR1 and CDR2: GTSNPN, SVGIG (reference sequence). The CDR3 nucleotides are TGTGCCTGGAGTGAAACCCTCTATGGCTACACCTTC. This sequence encodes CAWSETLYGYTF. Supplemented by reference TRBV30 and TRBJ1-2, the full variable domain reads SQTIHQWPATLVQPVGSPLSLECTVEGTSNPNLYWYRQAAGRGLQLLFYSVGIGQISSEVPQNLSASRPQDRQFILSSKKLLLSDSGFYLCAWSETLYGYTFGSGTRLTVV.

A few counts support this clone. The V and J genes are TRBV5-4 and TRBJ1-2, with 7 bases lining up with TRBD1. This CDR3 contains 13 residues. V lost 4 bases to trimming and J lost 5 bases; unmatched junction nucleotides: 5. From germline, CDR1 is SGHNT and CDR2 YYREEE (reference sequence). This chain's CDR3 is CASSRTGEYGYTF. Written as DNA, the CDR3 is TGTGCCAGCAGCCGGACAGGTGAATATGGCTACACCTTC. Full variable domain (outside the CDR3, taken from reference TRBV5-4 and TRBJ1-2): ETGVTQSPTHLIKTRGQQVTLRCSSQSGHNTVSWYQQALGQGPQFIFQYYREEENGRGNFPPRFSGLQFPNYSSELNVNALELDDSALYLCASSRTGEYGYTFGSGTRLTVV.

This chain uses TRBV28 with TRBJ1-2; 9 bases align to TRBD1. Trimming removed 5 bases from V and 4 bases from J; junction bases left unmatched: 8. This CDR3 spans 15 amino acids. CDR1 MDHEN and CDR2 SYDVKM come from the germline V gene. This chain's CDR3 is CASSNQGQGGYGYTF. As DNA, the CDR3 is TGTGCCAGCAGTAACCAGGGACAGGGAGGCTATGGCTACACCTTC.

The CDR3 DNA is TGTGCCAGCAGTATACGACAGGGGACGAGGACAGATACGCAGTATTTT. Protein sequence: CASSIRQGTRTDTQYF. The rearrangement joins TRBV25-1 to TRBJ2-3, with 8 bases aligning to TRBD1. CDR1 and CDR2 (germline): MGHDK, SYGVNS. With 5 bases clipped from V and 3 bases from J, the junction kept 10 bases outside the gene matches. This CDR3 contains 16 residues.

V and J are TRBV6-2 or TRBV6-3 and TRBJ1-5, with 8 nucleotides matching TRBD1. In germline, CDR1 is MNHEY, CDR2 SVGEGT. With V trimmed by 0 bases and J by 1 base, 11 bases remained unmatched. The CDR3 has 19 amino acids. The CDR3 coding sequence is TGTGCCAGCAGTTACTCGCAGGGGGCGAGTTTGGAGAGCAATCAGCCCCAGCATTTT. Protein product: CASSYSQGASLESNQPQHF.

V is TRBV25-1 and J is TRBJ2-7; a weak D match, TRBD1 (6 bases). Germline V lookup: CDR1 MGHDK, CDR2 SYGVNS. The CDR3 covers 14 residues. V was shortened by 5 bases and J by 4 bases, with 15 bases between the two germline ends. The CDR3: CASSRQGKGYEQYF. The CDR3 DNA reads TGTGCCAGCAGTCGTCAGGGGAAGGGGTACGAGCAGTACTTC.

This clone was recorded a few times. The chain employs TRBV3-1 (or the pseudogene TRBV3-2) and TRBJ1-5; D is perhaps TRBD1 (5 bases). CDR3 size: 14 residues. Germline lookup yields CDR1 LGHDT and CDR2 YNNKEL (reference sequence). V lost 3 bases, J lost 1 base, and 7 bases lay in between. In nucleotides, the CDR3 is TGTGCCAGCAGCCAGCGGGGGAGCAATCAGCCCCAGCATTTT. This translates into CASSQRGSNQPQHF.

The chain uses TRBV7-3 and TRBJ1-2, with 8 positions matching TRBD1. The CDR3 length is 16 residues. Germline V gene lookup returns CDR1 SGHTA and CDR2 FQGTGA. The trim removed 5 bases at V and 7 bases at J, leaving 15 bases unmatched. This chain's CDR3 is CASSPAGGRGLGGYTF. The CDR3 DNA follows: TGTGCCAGCAGCCCAGCAGGCGGCAGGGGGCTGGGTGGCTACACCTTC.

This clone has a handful of counts. The V and J genes are TRBV10-1 and TRBJ2-7; the D is unclear. This CDR3 is 15 amino acids long. Germline lookup yields CDR1 WNHNN and CDR2 SYGVQD (reference sequence). V lost 3 bases, J lost 2 bases, and 14 bases lay in between. CDR3 bases: TGCGCCAGCAGTGAAGGTCCGTCACCCACCTACGAGCAGTACTTC. As protein: CASSEGPSPTYEQYF.

This sequence joins TRBV27 and TRBJ2-3, with D hard to call. This CDR3 spans 11 amino acids. V lost 7 bases and J 3 bases, leaving 5 bases between the germline ends. Germline V gives CDR1 MNHEY, CDR2 SMNVEV (reference sequence). CDR3 sequence: CASTSTDTQYF. The CDR3 region has the DNA TGTGCCAGCACCTCGACAGATACGCAGTATTTT.

The genes are TRBV3-1 (or the pseudogene TRBV3-2) and TRBJ2-3; no reliable D call. The V gene's germline CDR1 is LGHDT and CDR2 YNNKEL (reference sequence). CDR3 length: 14 amino acids. Trimming removed 4 bases at V and 3 bases at J, with 11 bases between. This CDR3 reads CASSPDLGTDTQYF. CDR3 in DNA: TGTGCCAGCAGCCCAGACCTGGGTACAGATACGCAGTATTTT.

The chain recombines TRBV6-2 or TRBV6-3 with TRBJ2-2; the D gene is possibly TRBD1 (5 bases). Germline V gives CDR1 MNHEY, CDR2 SVGEGT. There are 16 residues in the CDR3. The V gene lost 4 bases and the J gene lost 8 bases, with 20 bases spanning the gap. CDR3 sequence (DNA): TGTGCCAGCAGTTCCATCACCAGGGTGTCCCCTGGGGAGCTGTTTTTT. Protein sequence: CASSSITRVSPGELFF.